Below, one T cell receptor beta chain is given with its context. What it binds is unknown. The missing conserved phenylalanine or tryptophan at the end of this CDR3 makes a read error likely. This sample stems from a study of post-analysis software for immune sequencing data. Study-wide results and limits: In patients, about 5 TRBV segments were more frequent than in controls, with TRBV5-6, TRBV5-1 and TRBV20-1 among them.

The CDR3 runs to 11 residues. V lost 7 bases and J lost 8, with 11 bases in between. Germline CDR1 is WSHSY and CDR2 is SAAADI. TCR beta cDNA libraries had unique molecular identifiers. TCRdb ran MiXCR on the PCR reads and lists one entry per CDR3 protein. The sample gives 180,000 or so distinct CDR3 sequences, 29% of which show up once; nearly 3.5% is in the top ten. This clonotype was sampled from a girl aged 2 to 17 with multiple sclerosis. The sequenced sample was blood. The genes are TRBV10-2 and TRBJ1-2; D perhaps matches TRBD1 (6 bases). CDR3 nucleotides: TGCGCCAGCACAGGGGTTAGGGGCTACACCTTG. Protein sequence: CASTGVRGYTL.